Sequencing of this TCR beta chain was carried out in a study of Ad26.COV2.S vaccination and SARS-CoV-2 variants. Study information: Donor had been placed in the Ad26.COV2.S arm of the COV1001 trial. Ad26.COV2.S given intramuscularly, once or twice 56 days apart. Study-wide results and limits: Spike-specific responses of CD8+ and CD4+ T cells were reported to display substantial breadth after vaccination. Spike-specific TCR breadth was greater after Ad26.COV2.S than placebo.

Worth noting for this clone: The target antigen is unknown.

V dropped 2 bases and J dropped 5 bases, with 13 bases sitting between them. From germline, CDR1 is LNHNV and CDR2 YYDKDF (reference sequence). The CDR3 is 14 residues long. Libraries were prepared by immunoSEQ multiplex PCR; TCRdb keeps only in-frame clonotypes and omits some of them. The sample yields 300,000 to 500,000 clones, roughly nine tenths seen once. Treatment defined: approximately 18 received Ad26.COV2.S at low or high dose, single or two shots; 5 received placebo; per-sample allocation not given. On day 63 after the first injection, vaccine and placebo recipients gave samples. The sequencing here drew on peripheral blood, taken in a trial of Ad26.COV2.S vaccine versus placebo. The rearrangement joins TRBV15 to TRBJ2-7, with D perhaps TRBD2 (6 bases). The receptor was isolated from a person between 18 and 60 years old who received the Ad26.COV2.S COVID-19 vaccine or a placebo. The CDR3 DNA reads TGTGCCACCAGCAGACTTCGGGGGAGCAACGAGCAGTACTTC. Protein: CATSRLRGSNEQYF.